Reported below is one TCR beta chain. As yet, its antigen is unknown. The data were taken from a study of shared clonotypes between healthy human individuals. About the research overall: CD4 naive cells filled three plates per donor, CD4 memory three, CD8 naive two and CD8 memory one.

When replicate PCRs were run on sorted subsets, they used 150 to 250 ng DNA, 28,000 or so T cell genomes. TCRdb's table, derived via immunoSEQ multiplex PCR, lists solely in-frame clones and lacks some. The sample lists millions of clones; more than 80% were seen once. Regarding the study as a whole: Sequencing depth was expected to influence donor clonotype sharing. A handful of donors showed sharing of about 5.5% of naive CD4 clonotypes.

The CDR3 spans 14 residues. CDR1 and CDR2 (germline): LNHDA, SQIVND (reference sequence). The V and J ends lost 6 bases and 2 bases respectively, with 14 bases between them. This sequence was found in a man younger than 30 in good health. Material: naive CD4+ T cells sorted from blood. Documented subset: CD45RA+ positively selected. The chain employs TRBV19 and TRBJ2-7, with D possibly TRBD1 on 5 matching bases. The chain's CDR3 is CASSRRGKAYEQYF. CDR3 nucleotide sequence: TGTGCCAGTAGCCGAAGGGGAAAGGCCTACGAGCAGTACTTC.